These T cell receptor beta chains were read from a single sample in a study of PD-1 blockade in mismatch repair-deficient tumors. TCRdb's table, derived via immunoSEQ multiplex PCR, lists solely in-frame clones and lacks some. The sample has approximately 60,000 clones; more than 70% are singletons. The sequences come from peripheral blood, collected 52 weeks after starting pembrolizumab. The receptors originated from an adult with mismatch repair-deficient cancer. Each CDR3 is given with its conserved first and last residue. D genes are given only for firm matches. Rows give clone size only sometimes, using once, few, many, or a class for an expanded clone.

v_call	clone_size	j_call	d_call	cdr3_nt	cdr3_aa
TRBV7-9	.	TRBJ2-1	.	TGTGCCAGCAGCTTAGGAGTAGCCAATGAGCAGTTCTTC	CASSLGVANEQFF
TRBV2	.	TRBJ2-7	.	TGTGCCAGCAGTGTAAGGTTCAACTCCTACGAGCAGTACTTC	CASSVRFNSYEQYF
TRBV7-9	once	TRBJ2-7	TRBD2	TGTGCCAGCAGCCGGGCAGCGGGAGCCCACTACGAGCAGTACTTC	CASSRAAGAHYEQYF
TRBV6-1	.	TRBJ2-5	.	TGTGCCAGCAGTGCGGGAGCGGTCCAAGAGACCCAGTACTTC	CASSAGAVQETQYF
TRBV7-8	.	TRBJ2-3	.	TGTGCCAGCAGCAAGTCAGGGGGCACAGATACGCAGTATTTT	CASSKSGGTDTQYF
TRBV4-3	once	TRBJ2-7	.	TGCGCCAGCAGCCAAGGGCGTCAGTCCTACGAGCAGTACTTC	CASSQGRQSYEQYF
TRBV6-1	.	TRBJ2-1	TRBD1	TGTGCCAGCAGCGCCGACAGGGAAAAGCAGTTCTTC	CASSADREKQFF
TRBV2	.	TRBJ2-5	.	TGTGCCAGCAGTGGCGACTACAACCAAGAGACCCAGTACTTC	CASSGDYNQETQYF
TRBV28	.	TRBJ2-7	TRBD1	TGTGCCAGCAACCGGGACAGGCCCTACGAGCAGTACTTC	CASNRDRPYEQYF
TRBV5-6	.	TRBJ2-7	.	TGTGCCAGCAGCTTAACAGGAGCTAGCGCCTACGAGCAGTACTTC	CASSLTGASAYEQYF
TRBV27	.	TRBJ1-5	.	TGTGCCAGCAGTTTCAAGGGTCTTCGCAGCAATCAGCCCCAGCATTTT	CASSFKGLRSNQPQHF
TRBV19	.	TRBJ2-5	TRBD1	TGTGCCAGTAGTATTGACGGACAGGGGTGGCAAGAGACCCAGTACTTC	CASSIDGQGWQETQYF
TRBV4-3	.	TRBJ2-7	.	TGCGCCAGCAGCCAAGATCGTAATTCAGGGTACTACGAGCAGTACTTC	CASSQDRNSGYYEQYF
TRBV6-5	.	TRBJ2-5	TRBD1	TGTGCCAGCAGTTACTCAGGGACAGACAGAGAGACCCAGTACTTC	CASSYSGTDRETQYF
TRBV27	.	TRBJ2-7	TRBD2	TGTGCCAGCAGTTTAACGGGGTGGACTAGCGGGGCCTACGAGCAGTACTTC	CASSLTGWTSGAYEQYF
TRBV7-2	few	TRBJ2-7	.	TGTGCCAGCAGCAAGTGGGGCTACGAGCAGTACTTC	CASSKWGYEQYF
TRBV6-5	.	TRBJ2-5	.	TGTGCCAGCAGTTTTCAAGAGACCCAGTACTTC	CASSFQETQYF
TRBV5-1	.	TRBJ2-5	.	TGCGCCAGCAGCTTGGTGGGCAGGGCCGACCAAGAGACCCAGTACTTC	CASSLVGRADQETQYF
TRBV27	.	TRBJ2-7	TRBD1	TGTGCCAGCAGCGACCAGGACAGGGGCGTCTCCTACGAGCAGTACTTC	CASSDQDRGVSYEQYF
TRBV6-1	.	TRBJ1-2	.	TGTGCCAGTGGACAGATGTACTATGGCTACACCTTC	CASGQMYYGYTF
TRBV10-1	.	TRBJ2-7	.	TGCGCCAGCAGTGCGTGGTCAGGGGCCGACGAGCAGTACTTC	CASSAWSGADEQYF
TRBV19	.	TRBJ2-7	.	TGTGCCAGTAGTATAGTTTACGGAGAGCAGTACTTC	CASSIVYGEQYF
TRBV2	.	TRBJ2-3	.	TGTGCCAGCAGGGTCGGCGGGACAGATACGCAGTATTTT	CASRVGGTDTQYF
TRBV28	.	TRBJ2-3	.	TGTGCCAGCAGTTTCTTTACAGATACGCAGTATTTT	CASSFFTDTQYF
TRBV5-1	.	TRBJ2-7	.	TGCGCCAGCAGCTACACAGGGACCGACTACGAGCAGTACTTC	CASSYTGTDYEQYF
TRBV6-1	.	TRBJ1-5	.	TGTGCCAGCAGTGATCGACAGTATAGCAATCAGCCCCAGCATTTT	CASSDRQYSNQPQHF